The source of this TCR beta chain is a study of PD-1 blockade in classical Hodgkin lymphoma. Findings of the study overall: Patients with a complete response exhibited baseline diversity comparable to newly diagnosed patients. Whereas CD4+ TCR diversity had risen significantly by C4D1, CD8+ TCR diversity had not. The origin of the repertoire differences remains undefined, with disease activity or prior therapy as possible causes.

Assay used: immunoSEQ multiplex PCR; TCRdb lists only in-frame clones, some missing. Of 45,000 to 50,000 clones in the sample, over 70% were seen once. Germline-derived CDR1 and CDR2 are SGHDN and FVKESK. Trimming took off 4 bases at V and 1 base at J, with 11 bases between the two ends. This CDR3 spans 14 amino acids. Relapse after autologous stem cell transplantation occurred in every patient, and brentuximab vedotin exposure varied. Complete response, partial response or progressive disease constituted the best response categories observed. Details on this clone: Its target is unknown.

The source of this sequence is a human donor with classical Hodgkin lymphoma. Sequenced material: peripheral blood mononuclear cells (PBMCs), taken before the second cycle of nivolumab. The rearrangement joins TRBV14 to TRBJ2-7; D perhaps matches TRBD1 (6 bases). As DNA, the CDR3 is TGTGCCAGCAGCCCGACAGGACCTTCCTACGAGCAGTACTTC. Translating gives CASSPTGPSYEQYF. Based on the CDR3 plus reference TRBV14 and TRBJ2-7, the full variable domain is EAGVTQFPSHSVIEKGQTVTLRCDPISGHDNLYWYRRVMGKEIKFLLHFVKESKQDESGMPNNRFLAERTGGTYSTLKVQPAELEDSGVYFCASSPTGPSYEQYFGPGTRLTVT.